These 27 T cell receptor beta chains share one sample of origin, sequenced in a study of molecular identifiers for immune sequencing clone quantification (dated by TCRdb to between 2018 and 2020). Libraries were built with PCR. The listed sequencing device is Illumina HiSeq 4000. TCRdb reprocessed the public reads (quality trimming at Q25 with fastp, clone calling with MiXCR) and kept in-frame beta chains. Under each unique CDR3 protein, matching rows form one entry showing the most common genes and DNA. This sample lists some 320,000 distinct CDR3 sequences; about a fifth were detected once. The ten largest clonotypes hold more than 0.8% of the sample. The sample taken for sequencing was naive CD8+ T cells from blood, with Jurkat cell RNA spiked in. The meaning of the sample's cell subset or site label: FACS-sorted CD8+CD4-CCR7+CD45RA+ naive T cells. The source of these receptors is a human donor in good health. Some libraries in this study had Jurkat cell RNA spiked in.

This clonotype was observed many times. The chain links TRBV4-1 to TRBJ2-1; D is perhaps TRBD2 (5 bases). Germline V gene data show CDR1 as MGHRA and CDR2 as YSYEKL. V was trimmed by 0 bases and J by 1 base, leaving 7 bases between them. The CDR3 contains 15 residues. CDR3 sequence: CASSQEPGSYNEQFF. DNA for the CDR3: TGCGCCAGCAGCCAAGAACCGGGGTCCTACAATGAGCAGTTCTTC.

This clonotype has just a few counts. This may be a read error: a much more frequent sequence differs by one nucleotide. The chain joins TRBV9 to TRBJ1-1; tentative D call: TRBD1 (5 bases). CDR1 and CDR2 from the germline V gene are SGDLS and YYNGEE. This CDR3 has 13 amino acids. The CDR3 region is CASGVSGGTEAFF. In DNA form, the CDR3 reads TGTGCCAGCGGCGTATCTGGGGGCACTGAAGCTTTCTTT. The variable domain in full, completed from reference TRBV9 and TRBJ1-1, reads DSGVTQTPKHLITATGQRVTLRCSPRSGDLSVYWYQQSLDQGLQFLIQYYNGEERAKGNILERFSAQQFPDLHSELNLSSLELGDSALYFCASGVSGGTEAFFGQGTRLTVV.

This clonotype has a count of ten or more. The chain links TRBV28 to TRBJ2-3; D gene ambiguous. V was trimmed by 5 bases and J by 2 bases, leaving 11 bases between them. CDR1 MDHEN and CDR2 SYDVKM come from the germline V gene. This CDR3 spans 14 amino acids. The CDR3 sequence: CASSKARFTDTQYF. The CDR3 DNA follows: TGTGCCAGCAGTAAGGCTAGGTTCACAGATACGCAGTATTTT.

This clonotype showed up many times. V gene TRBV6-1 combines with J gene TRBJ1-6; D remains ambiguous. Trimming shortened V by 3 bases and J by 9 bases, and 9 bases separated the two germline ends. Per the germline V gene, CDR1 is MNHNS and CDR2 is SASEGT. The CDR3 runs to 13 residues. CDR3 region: CASSDFRGSPLHF. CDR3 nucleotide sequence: TGTGCCAGCAGTGATTTTCGGGGTTCACCCCTCCACTTT.

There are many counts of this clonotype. The CDR3 DNA is TGCGCCAGCAGCCAAGACGGTTCAGATACGCAGTATTTT. Translation gives CASSQDGSDTQYF. This chain connects TRBV4-3 to TRBJ2-3; D gene uncertain. CDR1 and CDR2 from the germline V gene are LGHNA and YSLEER. This CDR3 region has 13 residues. Deletions cut 0 bases from V and 4 bases from J, with 5 bases between.

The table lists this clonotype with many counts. The CDR3 protein is CASSLAESGVEQYF. The CDR3 DNA reads TGTGCCAGCAGCTTAGCGGAGTCAGGGGTCGAGCAGTACTTC. The rearrangement joins TRBV7-8 to TRBJ2-7, with D perhaps TRBD1 (6 bases). The CDR3 totals 14 residues. Trimming removed 0 bases at V and 6 bases at J, with 12 bases between. CDR1 and CDR2 (germline): SGHVS, FQNEAQ.

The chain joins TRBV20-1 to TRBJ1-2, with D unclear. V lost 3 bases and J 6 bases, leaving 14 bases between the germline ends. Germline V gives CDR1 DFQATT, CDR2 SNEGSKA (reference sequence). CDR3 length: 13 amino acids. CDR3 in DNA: TGCAGTGCTAGCAAACCTGGAGGAGATGGCTACACCTTC. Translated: CSASKPGGDGYTF.

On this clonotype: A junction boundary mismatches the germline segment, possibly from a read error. CDR3 coding DNA: TGTGCCAGTAGTATCGGGGGCAGCTATAGCAGTCAGCCCCAGCATTTT. Amino acid sequence: CASSIGGSYSSQPQHF. V usage is TRBV19 and J usage is TRBJ1-5, with a weak D call TRBD1 (6 bases). The CDR3 contains 16 residues. Germline loops: CDR1 LNHDA, CDR2 SQIVND (reference sequence).

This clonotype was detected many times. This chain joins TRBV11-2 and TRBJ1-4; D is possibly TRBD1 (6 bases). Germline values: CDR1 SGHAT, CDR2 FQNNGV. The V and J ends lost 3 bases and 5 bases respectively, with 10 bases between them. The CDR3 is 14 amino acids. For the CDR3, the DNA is TGTGCCAGCAGCTTCGACAGGACCAATGAAAAACTGTTTTTT. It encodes CASSFDRTNEKLFF.

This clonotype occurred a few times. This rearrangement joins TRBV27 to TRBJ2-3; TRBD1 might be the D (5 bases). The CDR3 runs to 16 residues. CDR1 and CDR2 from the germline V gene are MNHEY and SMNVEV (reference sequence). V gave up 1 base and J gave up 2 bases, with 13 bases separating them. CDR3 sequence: CASSLLSQGHTDTQYF. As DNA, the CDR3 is TGTGCCAGCAGTTTATTATCGCAGGGCCACACAGATACGCAGTATTTT.

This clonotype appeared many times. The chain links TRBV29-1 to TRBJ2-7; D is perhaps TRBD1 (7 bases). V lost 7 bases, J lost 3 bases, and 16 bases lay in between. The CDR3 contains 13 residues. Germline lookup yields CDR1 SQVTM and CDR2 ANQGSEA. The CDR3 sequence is CSAQRGDSYEQYF. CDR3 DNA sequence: TGCAGCGCCCAAAGGGGGGACAGCTACGAGCAGTACTTC.

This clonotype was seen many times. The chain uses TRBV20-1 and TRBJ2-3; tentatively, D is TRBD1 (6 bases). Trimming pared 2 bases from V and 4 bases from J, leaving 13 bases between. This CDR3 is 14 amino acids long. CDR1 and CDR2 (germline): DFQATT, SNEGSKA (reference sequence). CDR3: CSARTTGLADTQYF. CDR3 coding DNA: TGCAGTGCTAGAACTACAGGGCTAGCAGATACGCAGTATTTT.

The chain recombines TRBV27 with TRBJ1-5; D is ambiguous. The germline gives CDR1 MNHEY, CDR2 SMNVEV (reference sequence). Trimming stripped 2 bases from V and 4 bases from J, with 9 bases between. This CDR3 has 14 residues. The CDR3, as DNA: TGTGCCAGCAGTTTACCGGGGTTTAATCAGCCCCAGCATTTT. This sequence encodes CASSLPGFNQPQHF.

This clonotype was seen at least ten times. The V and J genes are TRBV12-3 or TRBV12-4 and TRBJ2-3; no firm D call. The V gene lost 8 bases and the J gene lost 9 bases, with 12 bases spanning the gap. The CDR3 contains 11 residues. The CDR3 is CASGSMRTQYF. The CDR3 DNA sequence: TGTGCCAGCGGCAGCATGAGGACGCAGTATTTT.

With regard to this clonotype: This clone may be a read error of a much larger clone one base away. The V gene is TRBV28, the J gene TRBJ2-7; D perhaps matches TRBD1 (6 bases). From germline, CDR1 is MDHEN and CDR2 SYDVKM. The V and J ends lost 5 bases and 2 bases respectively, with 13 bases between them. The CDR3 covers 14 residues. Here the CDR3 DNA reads TGTGCCAGCAGTCTCAAGACAGGCACCTACGAGCAGTACTTC. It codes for CASSLKTGTYEQYF.

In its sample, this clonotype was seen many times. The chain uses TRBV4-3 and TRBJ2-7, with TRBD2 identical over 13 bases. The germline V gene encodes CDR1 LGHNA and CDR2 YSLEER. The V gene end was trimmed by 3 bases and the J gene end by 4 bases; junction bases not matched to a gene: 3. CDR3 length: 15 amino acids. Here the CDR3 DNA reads TGCGCCAGCAGCCAGACGACTAGCGGGGGGTACGAGCAGTACTTC. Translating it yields CASSQTTSGGYEQYF.

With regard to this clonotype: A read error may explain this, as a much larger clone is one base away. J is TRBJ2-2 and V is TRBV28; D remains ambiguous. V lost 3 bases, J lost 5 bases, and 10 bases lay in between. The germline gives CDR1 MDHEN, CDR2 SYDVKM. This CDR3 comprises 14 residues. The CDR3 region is CASSLRIKTGELFF. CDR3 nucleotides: TGTGCCAGCAGTTTGCGCATAAAGACCGGGGAGCTGTTTTTT. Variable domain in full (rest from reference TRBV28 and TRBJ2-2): DVKVTQSSRYLVKRTGEKVFLECVQDMDHENMFWYRQDPGLGLRLIYFSYDVKMKEKGDIPEGYSVSREKKERFSLILESASTNQTSMYLCASSLRIKTGELFFGEGSRLTVL.

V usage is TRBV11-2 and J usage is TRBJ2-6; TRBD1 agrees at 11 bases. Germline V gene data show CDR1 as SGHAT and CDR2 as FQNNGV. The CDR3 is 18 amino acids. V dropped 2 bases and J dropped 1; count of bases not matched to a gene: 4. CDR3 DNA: TGTGCCAGCAGCTTAACCGGGACAGGGGGTTCTGGGGCCAACGTCCTGACTTTC. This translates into CASSLTGTGGSGANVLTF.

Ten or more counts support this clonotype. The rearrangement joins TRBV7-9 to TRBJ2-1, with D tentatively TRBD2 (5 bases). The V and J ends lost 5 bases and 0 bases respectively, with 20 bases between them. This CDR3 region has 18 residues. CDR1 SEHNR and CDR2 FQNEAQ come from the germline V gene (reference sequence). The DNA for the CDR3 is TGTGCCAGCAGCGGGCCGACTAAAGTGCCGAGCTCCTACAATGAGCAGTTCTTC. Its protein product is CASSGPTKVPSSYNEQFF.

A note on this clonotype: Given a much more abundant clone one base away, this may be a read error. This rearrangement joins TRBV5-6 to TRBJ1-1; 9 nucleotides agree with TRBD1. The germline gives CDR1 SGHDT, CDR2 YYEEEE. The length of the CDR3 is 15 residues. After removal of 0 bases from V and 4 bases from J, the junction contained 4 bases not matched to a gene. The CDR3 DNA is TGTGCCAGCAGCTTGGGGGACAGGGCCAGCACTGAAGCTTTCTTT. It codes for CASSLGDRASTEAFF.

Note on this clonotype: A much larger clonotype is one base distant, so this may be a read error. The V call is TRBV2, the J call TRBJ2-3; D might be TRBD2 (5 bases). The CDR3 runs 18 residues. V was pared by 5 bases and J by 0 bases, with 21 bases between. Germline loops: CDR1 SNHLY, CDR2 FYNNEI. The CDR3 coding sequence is TGTGCCAGCAGTCTACACACGATACTAGGCGCCAGCACAGATACGCAGTATTTT. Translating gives CASSLHTILGASTDTQYF.

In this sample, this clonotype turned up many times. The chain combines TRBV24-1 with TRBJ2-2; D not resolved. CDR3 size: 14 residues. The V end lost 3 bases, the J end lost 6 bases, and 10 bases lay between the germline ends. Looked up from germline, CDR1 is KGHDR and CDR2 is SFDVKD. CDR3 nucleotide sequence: TGTGCCACCAGTGATCTCGACGAGGCCGGGGAGCTGTTTTTT. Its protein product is CATSDLDEAGELFF.

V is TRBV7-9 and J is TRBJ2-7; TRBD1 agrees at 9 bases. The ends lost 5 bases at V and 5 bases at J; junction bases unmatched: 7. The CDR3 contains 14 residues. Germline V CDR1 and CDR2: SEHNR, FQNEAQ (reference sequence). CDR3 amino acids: CASSPRTGVDEQYF. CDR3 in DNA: TGTGCCAGCAGCCCCCGGACAGGGGTGGACGAGCAGTACTTC.

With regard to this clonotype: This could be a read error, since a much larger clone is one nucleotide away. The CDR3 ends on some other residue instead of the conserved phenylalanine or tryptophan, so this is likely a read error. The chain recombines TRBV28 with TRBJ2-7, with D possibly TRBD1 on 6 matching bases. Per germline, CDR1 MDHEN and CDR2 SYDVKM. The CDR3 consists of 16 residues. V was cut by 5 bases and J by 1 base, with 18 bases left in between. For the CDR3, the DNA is TGTGCCAGCAGTATTATGACAGGTTACCCGTCCTACGAGCAGTACCTC. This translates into CASSIMTGYPSYEQYL.

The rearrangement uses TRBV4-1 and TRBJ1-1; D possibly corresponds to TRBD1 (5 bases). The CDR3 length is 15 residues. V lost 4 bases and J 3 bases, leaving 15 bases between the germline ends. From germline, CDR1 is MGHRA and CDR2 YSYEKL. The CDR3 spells CASSRPHRGDTEAFF. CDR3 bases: TGCGCCAGCAGCCGTCCCCATAGGGGTGACACTGAAGCTTTCTTT.

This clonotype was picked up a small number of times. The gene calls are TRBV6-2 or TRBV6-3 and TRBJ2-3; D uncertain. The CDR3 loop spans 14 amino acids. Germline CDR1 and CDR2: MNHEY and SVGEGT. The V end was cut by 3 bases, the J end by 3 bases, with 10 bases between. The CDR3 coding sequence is TGTGCCAGCAGTTATCTTGACTTGACAGATACGCAGTATTTT. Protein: CASSYLDLTDTQYF.

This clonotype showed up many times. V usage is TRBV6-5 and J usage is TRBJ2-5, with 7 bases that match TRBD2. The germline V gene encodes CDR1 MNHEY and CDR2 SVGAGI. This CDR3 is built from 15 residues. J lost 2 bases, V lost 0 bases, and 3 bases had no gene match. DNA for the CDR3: TGTGCCAGCAGTTACTCACTCGGGGGGCAAGAGACCCAGTACTTC. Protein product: CASSYSLGGQETQYF.